The rows below give T cell receptor beta chains drawn from one sample of a study of cytomegalovirus exposure and HLA in healthy donors. Some clones are missing from TCRdb's copy, which holds only in-frame ones; the method was immunoSEQ multiplex PCR. The table lists 150,000 to 200,000 clones, roughly three quarters of them singletons. Sequencing was performed on PBMCs. These receptors all stem from a woman under 40 in good health and CMV-seronegative. CDR3s include the opening cysteine and the closing phenylalanine or tryptophan. The order of the fields is clone size, V gene, D gene, J gene, CDR3 protein, CDR3 DNA. A D gene is named only where the DNA matches it firmly. Expanded clones get a size class; other rows say once, few or many, or leave the size out.

clone_size: NA
v_call: TRBV6-1
d_call: TRBD1
j_call: TRBJ1-1
cdr3_aa: CASSEARQGREAFF
cdr3_nt: TGTGCCAGCAGTGAAGCCCGACAGGGGCGCGAAGCTTTCTTT

clone_size: once
v_call: TRBV30
d_call: NA
j_call: TRBJ2-5
cdr3_aa: CAWSRPPGTQYF
cdr3_nt: TGTGCCTGGAGTCGACCCCCGGGGACCCAGTACTTC

clone_size: NA
v_call: TRBV15
d_call: NA
j_call: TRBJ2-1
cdr3_aa: CATSRDDSRRSNEQFF
cdr3_nt: TGTGCCACCAGCAGAGATGACAGCCGAAGGAGCAATGAGCAGTTCTTC

clone_size: NA
v_call: TRBV5-1
d_call: NA
j_call: TRBJ1-6
cdr3_aa: CASSRHGGSYNSPLHF
cdr3_nt: TGTGCCAGCAGCCGACACGGGGGCTCCTATAATTCACCCCTCCACTTT

clone_size: NA
v_call: TRBV27
d_call: NA
j_call: TRBJ2-3
cdr3_aa: CASSFAGADTQYF
cdr3_nt: TGTGCCAGCAGTTTTGCGGGCGCAGATACGCAGTATTTT

clone_size: once
v_call: TRBV30
d_call: TRBD1
j_call: TRBJ1-1
cdr3_aa: CAWSTGGANRQGAFF
cdr3_nt: TGTGCCTGGAGTACAGGGGGCGCTAATCGGCAAGGAGCTTTCTTT

clone_size: NA
v_call: TRBV2
d_call: NA
j_call: TRBJ2-7
cdr3_aa: CASSGQIMSSYEQYF
cdr3_nt: TGTGCCAGCAGTGGACAGATAATGAGCTCCTACGAGCAGTACTTC

clone_size: NA
v_call: TRBV7-6
d_call: TRBD1
j_call: TRBJ2-3
cdr3_aa: CASSLGGQGARDTQYF
cdr3_nt: TGTGCCAGCAGCTTAGGGGGACAGGGGGCGAGAGATACGCAGTATTTT

clone_size: NA
v_call: TRBV12-5
d_call: NA
j_call: TRBJ1-5
cdr3_aa: CASGLGDRDQPQHF
cdr3_nt: TGTGCTAGTGGTTTGGGAGACCGGGATCAGCCCCAGCATTTT

clone_size: NA
v_call: TRBV11-2
d_call: NA
j_call: TRBJ1-5
cdr3_aa: CASSLSPRGKQPQHF
cdr3_nt: TGTGCCAGCAGCTTATCCCCCAGGGGCAAGCAGCCCCAGCATTTT

clone_size: NA
v_call: TRBV19
d_call: TRBD2
j_call: TRBJ2-2
cdr3_aa: CASSISGTSISGELFF
cdr3_nt: TGTGCCAGTAGTATAAGCGGGACTAGTATCTCCGGGGAGCTGTTTTTT

clone_size: NA
v_call: TRBV5-4
d_call: TRBD2
j_call: TRBJ2-5
cdr3_aa: CASSTPGLGGETQYF
cdr3_nt: TGTGCCAGCAGCACACCGGGACTAGGGGGAGAGACCCAGTACTTC

clone_size: NA
v_call: TRBV6-5
d_call: NA
j_call: TRBJ1-6
cdr3_aa: CASSLAGRLSPLHF
cdr3_nt: TGTGCCAGCAGCCTCGCGGGGCGTCTGTCACCCCTCCACTTT

clone_size: once
v_call: TRBV5-4
d_call: TRBD2
j_call: TRBJ2-3
cdr3_aa: CASEPGGLRTDTQYF
cdr3_nt: TGTGCTAGTGAGCCGGGGGGGCTGAGAACAGATACGCAGTATTTT

clone_size: NA
v_call: TRBV5-6
d_call: TRBD1
j_call: TRBJ2-3
cdr3_aa: CASSLNRGETDTQYF
cdr3_nt: TGTGCCAGCAGCTTGAACAGGGGGGAAACAGATACGCAGTATTTT

clone_size: NA
v_call: TRBV5-4
d_call: TRBD1
j_call: TRBJ1-2
cdr3_aa: CASSSPGQLFYGYTF
cdr3_nt: TGTGCCAGCAGCTCGCCGGGACAGCTATTCTATGGCTACACCTTC

clone_size: NA
v_call: TRBV5-1
d_call: NA
j_call: TRBJ1-1
cdr3_aa: CASKLNHGNTEAFF
cdr3_nt: TGCGCCAGCAAATTAAACCACGGGAACACTGAAGCTTTCTTT

clone_size: NA
v_call: TRBV6-1
d_call: TRBD2
j_call: TRBJ2-1
cdr3_aa: CASSLAGVRNEQFF
cdr3_nt: TGTGCCAGCAGCCTAGCGGGAGTTCGCAATGAGCAGTTCTTC

clone_size: NA
v_call: TRBV4-1
d_call: NA
j_call: TRBJ2-3
cdr3_aa: CASSLRGDTPFYTDTQYF
cdr3_nt: TGCGCCAGCAGCCTCCGGGGGGACACCCCTTTCTACACAGATACGCAGTATTTT

clone_size: NA
v_call: TRBV6-5
d_call: NA
j_call: TRBJ1-2
cdr3_aa: CASSLTGTYGYTF
cdr3_nt: TGTGCCAGCAGCCTAACAGGGACCTATGGCTACACCTTC

clone_size: NA
v_call: TRBV29-1
d_call: TRBD1
j_call: TRBJ2-2
cdr3_aa: CSVETGGAVTGELFF
cdr3_nt: TGCAGCGTTGAGACAGGGGGCGCGGTAACCGGGGAGCTGTTTTTT

clone_size: NA
v_call: TRBV29-1
d_call: NA
j_call: TRBJ2-5
cdr3_aa: CSASETAETQYF
cdr3_nt: TGCAGCGCCTCCGAGACAGCAGAGACCCAGTACTTC

clone_size: once
v_call: TRBV5-6
d_call: TRBD1
j_call: TRBJ1-1
cdr3_aa: CASSFETGSVPEAFF
cdr3_nt: TGTGCCAGCAGCTTCGAGACAGGGTCGGTTCCTGAAGCTTTCTTT

clone_size: NA
v_call: TRBV2
d_call: TRBD2
j_call: TRBJ2-6
cdr3_aa: CASMLWEGSLSGANVLTF
cdr3_nt: TGTGCCAGCATGCTCTGGGAGGGAAGTCTCTCTGGGGCCAACGTCCTGACTTTC

clone_size: NA
v_call: TRBV7-9
d_call: NA
j_call: TRBJ2-7
cdr3_aa: CASSLLQATYEQYF
cdr3_nt: TGTGCCAGCAGCTTACTACAGGCAACCTACGAGCAGTACTTC

clone_size: NA
v_call: TRBV19
d_call: TRBD2
j_call: TRBJ2-7
cdr3_aa: CASRTSLSGEQYF
cdr3_nt: TGTGCCAGTCGGACTAGTTTGTCTGGCGAGCAGTACTTC

clone_size: NA
v_call: TRBV7-2
d_call: NA
j_call: TRBJ1-3
cdr3_aa: CASSVQGSGNTIYF
cdr3_nt: TGTGCCAGCAGCGTACAGGGTTCAGGAAACACCATATATTTT

clone_size: NA
v_call: TRBV5-6
d_call: TRBD2
j_call: TRBJ2-7
cdr3_aa: CASSSLAGLGYEQYF
cdr3_nt: TGTGCCAGCAGCTCCCTAGCGGGTCTCGGCTACGAGCAGTACTTC

clone_size: NA
v_call: TRBV11-2
d_call: TRBD1
j_call: TRBJ1-2
cdr3_aa: CASSLLQGHGYTF
cdr3_nt: TGTGCCAGCAGCTTGCTACAGGGGCACGGCTACACCTTC

clone_size: NA
v_call: TRBV5-6
d_call: NA
j_call: TRBJ2-7
cdr3_aa: CASSLDLSYEQYF
cdr3_nt: TGTGCCAGCAGCTTGGACCTATCCTACGAGCAGTACTTC

clone_size: NA
v_call: TRBV11-2
d_call: TRBD2
j_call: TRBJ2-1
cdr3_aa: CASSLGWSGGYNEQFF
cdr3_nt: TGTGCCAGCAGCTTAGGTTGGTCGGGGGGTTACAATGAGCAGTTCTTC

clone_size: NA
v_call: TRBV27
d_call: TRBD1
j_call: TRBJ2-1
cdr3_aa: CASSGTGVYEQFF
cdr3_nt: TGTGCCAGCAGCGGGACAGGGGTGTATGAGCAGTTCTTC

clone_size: once
v_call: TRBV6-5
d_call: NA
j_call: TRBJ1-3
cdr3_aa: CASSYTWRGSGNTIYF
cdr3_nt: TGTGCCAGCAGTTACACCTGGAGGGGCTCTGGAAACACCATATATTTT

clone_size: NA
v_call: TRBV9
d_call: NA
j_call: TRBJ2-5
cdr3_aa: CASSVGRVQETQYF
cdr3_nt: TGTGCCAGCAGCGTAGGCAGGGTCCAAGAGACCCAGTACTTC

clone_size: NA
v_call: TRBV11-2
d_call: TRBD1
j_call: TRBJ2-2
cdr3_aa: CASSWTGVDTGELFF
cdr3_nt: TGTGCCAGCAGCTGGACAGGGGTGGACACCGGGGAGCTGTTTTTT

clone_size: NA
v_call: TRBV27
d_call: NA
j_call: TRBJ1-4
cdr3_aa: CASSRSRATNEKLFF
cdr3_nt: TGTGCCAGCAGTAGGTCCAGGGCAACTAATGAAAAACTGTTTTTT

clone_size: NA
v_call: TRBV11-2
d_call: TRBD2
j_call: TRBJ2-3
cdr3_aa: CASSPLPSGRTDTQYF
cdr3_nt: TGTGCCAGCAGCCCACTCCCTAGCGGACGCACAGATACGCAGTATTTT

clone_size: NA
v_call: TRBV10-2
d_call: TRBD1
j_call: TRBJ1-5
cdr3_aa: CASSDRDRGRPQPQHF
cdr3_nt: TGCGCCAGCAGCGATAGGGACAGGGGGCGACCTCAGCCCCAGCATTTT

clone_size: NA
v_call: TRBV5-1
d_call: NA
j_call: TRBJ1-4
cdr3_aa: CASSQQEGRTNEKLFF
cdr3_nt: TGCGCCAGCAGTCAGCAGGAGGGGCGGACTAATGAAAAACTGTTTTTT

clone_size: NA
v_call: TRBV5-6
d_call: NA
j_call: TRBJ2-7
cdr3_aa: CASSLGQAHYEQYF
cdr3_nt: TGTGCCAGCAGCTTGGGGCAGGCACACTACGAGCAGTACTTC

clone_size: NA
v_call: TRBV5-4
d_call: TRBD2
j_call: TRBJ2-2
cdr3_aa: CASSSGLDSTGELFF
cdr3_nt: TGTGCCAGCAGTTCTGGACTAGATAGCACCGGGGAGCTGTTTTTT

clone_size: NA
v_call: TRBV28
d_call: NA
j_call: TRBJ1-6
cdr3_aa: CASSLGGTYNSPLHF
cdr3_nt: TGTGCCAGCAGTTTGGGCGGGACCTATAATTCACCCCTCCACTTT

clone_size: NA
v_call: TRBV18
d_call: NA
j_call: TRBJ2-7
cdr3_aa: CASSSSTYEQYF
cdr3_nt: TGTGCCAGCTCGTCCTCTACCTACGAGCAGTACTTC

clone_size: many
v_call: TRBV6-4
d_call: NA
j_call: TRBJ2-1
cdr3_aa: CASSDSSRGAGEVNEQFF
cdr3_nt: TGTGCCAGCAGTGACTCGAGTCGGGGGGCGGGAGAGGTTAATGAGCAGTTCTTC

clone_size: NA
v_call: TRBV6-1
d_call: TRBD1
j_call: TRBJ2-2
cdr3_aa: CASNRDRVTGELFF
cdr3_nt: TGTGCCAGCAACCGGGACAGGGTCACCGGGGAGCTGTTTTTT

clone_size: few
v_call: TRBV29-1
d_call: NA
j_call: TRBJ2-3
cdr3_aa: CSSPSEGTDTQYF
cdr3_nt: TGCAGCTCCCCCTCGGAGGGGACAGATACGCAGTATTTT

clone_size: NA
v_call: TRBV6-1
d_call: TRBD2
j_call: TRBJ2-1
cdr3_aa: CASRVQVAGVREQFF
cdr3_nt: TGTGCCAGCCGCGTCCAAGTAGCGGGAGTTCGGGAGCAGTTCTTC

clone_size: NA
v_call: TRBV6-1
d_call: NA
j_call: TRBJ1-1
cdr3_aa: CASNQGNTEAFF
cdr3_nt: TGTGCCAGCAACCAGGGTAACACTGAAGCTTTCTTT

clone_size: NA
v_call: TRBV6-1
d_call: NA
j_call: TRBJ1-3
cdr3_aa: CASSSYSGNTIYF
cdr3_nt: TGTGCCAGCAGTTCTTACTCTGGAAACACCATATATTTT

clone_size: few
v_call: TRBV5-1
d_call: TRBD2
j_call: TRBJ2-7
cdr3_aa: CASSFTSGGSYEQYF
cdr3_nt: TGCGCCAGCAGCTTCACTAGCGGGGGCAGCTACGAGCAGTACTTC

clone_size: NA
v_call: TRBV5-6
d_call: NA
j_call: TRBJ2-7
cdr3_aa: CASSNSYEQYF
cdr3_nt: TGTGCCAGCAGTAACTCCTACGAGCAGTACTTC

clone_size: NA
v_call: TRBV9
d_call: NA
j_call: TRBJ2-3
cdr3_aa: CASSPWGGGSTDTQYF
cdr3_nt: TGTGCCAGCAGCCCCTGGGGAGGGGGGAGCACAGATACGCAGTATTTT

clone_size: NA
v_call: TRBV2
d_call: TRBD2
j_call: TRBJ2-7
cdr3_aa: CASAGGEQYF
cdr3_nt: TGTGCCAGCGCGGGAGGCGAGCAGTACTTC